The rows below give T cell receptor beta chains drawn from one sample of a study of T cells in localized non-small cell lung cancer. The protocol was immunoSEQ multiplex PCR, while the TCRdb copy is restricted to in-frame clones and leaves out a portion. Among roughly 7,000 clones, about 21% were seen once, and the ten largest hold 3.6%. Sequencing was performed on lung tumor tissue, taken before any cancer treatment. The receptors originated from a man between 40 and 69 years old with stage III squamous cell lung carcinoma. CDR3s include the opening cysteine and the closing phenylalanine or tryptophan. A D gene is named only where the DNA matches it firmly. A row's size may be missing; if present it is once, few, many or a size class.

size: -
D: TRBD1
V: TRBV9
J: TRBJ2-7
DNA: TGTGCCAGCAGCGGACCGACAGGGGCCACCTACGAGCAGTACTTC
CDR3: CASSGPTGATYEQYF

size: once
D: -
V: TRBV5-1
J: TRBJ2-2
DNA: TGCGCCAGCAGCTTGGGGTTTGAAACCGGGGAGCTGTTTTTT
CDR3: CASSLGFETGELFF

size: -
D: TRBD2
V: TRBV11-3
J: TRBJ2-7
DNA: TGTGCCAGCAGCTTATACGGCCTAGCGGGAGGGGTTTACGAGCAGTACTTC
CDR3: CASSLYGLAGGVYEQYF

size: few
D: TRBD2
V: TRBV6-8
J: TRBJ2-7
DNA: TGTGCCAGCAGTTACTCGAGGACCGCGCGGGAGGCATACGAGCAGTACTTC
CDR3: CASSYSRTAREAYEQYF

size: few
D: -
V: TRBV11-3
J: TRBJ2-7
DNA: TGTGCCAGCAGCTTAGTGCAGGGTAGCTACGAGCAGTACTTC
CDR3: CASSLVQGSYEQYF

size: -
D: -
V: TRBV5-1
J: TRBJ1-2
DNA: TGCGCCAGCAGCTTGAACGCAGGGGAGGCGGGTGGCTACACCTTC
CDR3: CASSLNAGEAGGYTF

size: few
D: TRBD2
V: TRBV15
J: TRBJ2-1
DNA: TGTGCCACCAGCACCGCCTACCAAGCGGGATTCATCAATGAGCAGTTCTTC
CDR3: CATSTAYQAGFINEQFF

size: -
D: -
V: TRBV5-1
J: TRBJ1-4
DNA: TGCGCCAGCAGCTTGGAAGGGGCCCGGACGGGCGAAAAACTGTTTTTT
CDR3: CASSLEGARTGEKLFF

size: few
D: -
V: TRBV11-3
J: TRBJ1-2
DNA: TGTGCCAGCAGCCACCCGGATGGGGGACGGGGCTACACCTTC
CDR3: CASSHPDGGRGYTF

size: -
D: TRBD1
V: TRBV19
J: TRBJ1-5
DNA: TGTGCCAGTACCCCGGGACAGCTCAATCAGCCCCAGCATTTT
CDR3: CASTPGQLNQPQHF

size: -
D: TRBD2
V: TRBV11-3
J: TRBJ2-3
DNA: TGTGCCAGCAGCTTAGGAGCTAGCGGGGGAGCAGATACGCAGTATTTT
CDR3: CASSLGASGGADTQYF

size: -
D: -
V: TRBV6-8
J: TRBJ2-7
DNA: TGTGCCAGCAGTAGGAGGTTCGACGAGCAGTACTTC
CDR3: CASSRRFDEQYF

size: few
D: -
V: TRBV9
J: TRBJ1-6
DNA: TGTGCCAGCAGTTCTGGACTGAATTCACCCCTCCACTTT
CDR3: CASSSGLNSPLHF

size: -
D: -
V: TRBV11-3
J: TRBJ1-6
DNA: TGTGCCAGCAGCTTACAGACATCCTATAATTCACCCCTCCACTTT
CDR3: CASSLQTSYNSPLHF

size: -
D: -
V: TRBV28
J: TRBJ1-2
DNA: TGTGCCAGCAGTTTAGGGGGGCTAGACTATGGCTACACCTTC
CDR3: CASSLGGLDYGYTF

size: -
D: TRBD2
V: TRBV9
J: TRBJ2-1
DNA: TGTGCCAGCAGCGAGGGACTAAGTACCTACAATGAGCAGTTCTTC
CDR3: CASSEGLSTYNEQFF

size: -
D: -
V: TRBV11-3
J: TRBJ2-1
DNA: TGTGCCAGCAGCTTCGGCGCGTCAGTGGTAAATGATGAGCAGTTCTTC
CDR3: CASSFGASVVNDEQFF

size: -
D: -
V: TRBV9
J: TRBJ1-1
DNA: TGTGCCAGCAGCCCTGCGGGGGGGTGGGACACTGAAGCTTTCTTT
CDR3: CASSPAGGWDTEAFF

size: -
D: -
V: TRBV11-3
J: TRBJ2-1
DNA: TGTGCCAGCAGCTTCGGGGGAAATTTGTGGGATGAGCAGTTCTTC
CDR3: CASSFGGNLWDEQFF

size: few
D: TRBD1
V: TRBV6-8
J: TRBJ1-2
DNA: TGTGCCAGCGGGACAGGCACTAACTATGGCTACACCTTC
CDR3: CASGTGTNYGYTF

size: -
D: TRBD1
V: TRBV4-1
J: TRBJ2-2
DNA: TGCGCCAGCAGCCCGCAGGGGGCTGGGACCGGGGAGCTGTTTTTT
CDR3: CASSPQGAGTGELFF

size: -
D: -
V: TRBV6-8
J: TRBJ2-5
DNA: TGTGCTTGTGGGCGCATGGGGGAGACCCAGTACTTC
CDR3: CACGRMGETQYF

size: few
D: TRBD1
V: TRBV4-1
J: TRBJ1-4
DNA: TGCGCCAGCAGCCCGGACAGGGGGCATACTAATGAAAAACTGTTTTTT
CDR3: CASSPDRGHTNEKLFF

size: -
D: TRBD1
V: TRBV19
J: TRBJ2-1
DNA: TGTGCCAGTAGTATAGGGACAGGGGGCTACAATGAGCAGTTCTTC
CDR3: CASSIGTGGYNEQFF

size: few
D: -
V: TRBV10-3
J: TRBJ1-1
DNA: TGTGCCATCAGTGAGGTGGGCAGGGTGACCACTGAAGCTTTCTTT
CDR3: CAISEVGRVTTEAFF

size: -
D: -
V: TRBV23-1
J: TRBJ2-7
DNA: TGCGCCAGCATGTGGGAGCTCTCCTACGAGCAGTACTTC
CDR3: CASMWELSYEQYF

size: medium-sized
D: TRBD1
V: TRBV11-3
J: TRBJ1-1
DNA: TGTGCCAGCAGCTTGACAGGGGGCTGGTCTGAAGCTTTCTTT
CDR3: CASSLTGGWSEAFF

size: -
D: -
V: TRBV28
J: TRBJ2-1
DNA: TGTGCCAGCAGTTCGCCCCGGACAGACAATGAGCAGTTCTTC
CDR3: CASSSPRTDNEQFF

size: few
D: -
V: TRBV2
J: TRBJ2-7
DNA: TGTGCCAGCAGTGTTTCGGGGTACGCCTACGAGCAGTACTTC
CDR3: CASSVSGYAYEQYF

size: -
D: -
V: TRBV29-1
J: TRBJ2-2
DNA: TGCAGCGTTGATACCACGAACACCGGGGAGCTGTTTTTT
CDR3: CSVDTTNTGELFF

size: few
D: TRBD2
V: TRBV11-3
J: TRBJ2-5
DNA: TGTGCCAGCAGGCGGACTAGCGGGGGTGAGACCCAGTACTTC
CDR3: CASRRTSGGETQYF

size: -
D: -
V: TRBV5-1
J: TRBJ2-5
DNA: TGCGCCAGCAGCTTGGGAGGCGGAATCACGCAAGAGACCCAGTACTTC
CDR3: CASSLGGGITQETQYF

size: -
D: TRBD1
V: TRBV6-8
J: TRBJ1-5
DNA: TGTGCCAGCAGTTACTCATTACAGGGGGCTCGTCAGCCCCAGCATTTT
CDR3: CASSYSLQGARQPQHF

size: -
D: -
V: TRBV28
J: TRBJ1-4
DNA: TGTGCCACGTGGGGGCCTAATGAAAAACTGTTTTTT
CDR3: CATWGPNEKLFF

size: -
D: TRBD2
V: TRBV11-3
J: TRBJ2-3
DNA: TGTGCCAGCAGCTTAGGTGGGACTAGCGGGTCGGATACGCAGTATTTT
CDR3: CASSLGGTSGSDTQYF

size: few
D: -
V: TRBV9
J: TRBJ2-5
DNA: TGTGCCAGCAGCGTAGGAGCCATTTACCAAGAGACCCAGTACTTC
CDR3: CASSVGAIYQETQYF

size: few
D: TRBD1
V: TRBV28
J: TRBJ1-5
DNA: TGTGCCAGCAGACAGGGGGGTCAGCCCCAGCATTTT
CDR3: CASRQGGQPQHF

size: -
D: -
V: TRBV29-1
J: TRBJ2-1
DNA: TGCAGCGTTGTCGGAACAGGGCACAATGAGCAGTTCTTC
CDR3: CSVVGTGHNEQFF

size: -
D: TRBD1
V: TRBV19
J: TRBJ2-2
DNA: TGTGCCAGTAGACGGGACAGGTCGGACACCGGGGAGCTGTTTTTT
CDR3: CASRRDRSDTGELFF